Described below is a single TCR beta chain sequence and its context. Its antigen is not identified. The sample comes from a study of cytomegalovirus exposure and HLA in healthy donors. Findings and caveats of the study: A prior analysis recorded that most TCR beta V segments were productive about 87% or about 30% of the time.

Germline assignment: CDR1 GTSNPN and CDR2 SVGIG (reference sequence). The CDR3 totals 15 residues. The germline V and J ends were trimmed by 2 bases and 1 base, with 14 bases remaining between them. Primers: 60 Vbeta forward and 13 Jbeta reverse. Profiled with immunoSEQ multiplex PCR; TCRdb holds only in-frame clones, not every one. The data contain 90,000 to 100,000 clones, approximately 60% of them singletons. Input material: PBMCs. The chain recombines TRBV30 with TRBJ1-2; D is ambiguous. The TCR was taken from a boy aged 5-17 years in good health and CMV-seropositive. The DNA for the CDR3 is TGTGCCTGGAGTTCTCGTGGCAGGCTTAACTATGGCTACACCTTC. This codes for CAWSSRGRLNYGYTF.